This T cell receptor (beta chain) was recovered during a study of T cell repertoires in cytomegalovirus infection. Study overall: Indications came from public TCR beta signatures; they pointed to CMV infection and to a matching HLA type. Study-wide points: Dominating the ex vivo response were TCR beta clonotypes that were CMV-specific and HLA-C-restricted. CMV carriers having the relevant HLA were flagged by cumulative public TCR beta family frequency.

Each CDR3 protein gets one entry after TCRdb re-called the reads with MiXCR. The table records fewer than 350,000 distinct CDR3 sequences, roughly 16% of them present only once. V trimming: 5 bases; J trimming: 5 bases; junction bases outside the gene matches: 8. This CDR3 comprises 14 residues. This clonotype was recorded at least ten times. Its specificity is not known. The rearrangement links TRBV12-3 or TRBV12-4 to TRBJ2-7, with 8 bases fitting TRBD2. Sequencing was done on a sample of PBMCs. The receptor comes from a human donor in good health (CMV status not recorded). Some clones in this sample may be carry-over from other donors' samples. CDR3 in DNA: TGTGCCAGCAGTCGACGGGGGGGCCGGGACGAGCAGTACTTC. Amino acids: CASSRRGGRDEQYF.